Sequencing of this TCR beta chain was carried out in a study of blood T cell repertoires in COVID-19. Study overall: Italy, Spain and the United States were the sources of the convalescent and acute COVID-19 samples.

Data came from immunoSEQ multiplex PCR; TCRdb stores just in-frame clones and leaves some out. The repertoire consists of fewer than 400,000 clones, with around 85% occurring once and the leading ten covering roughly 2.2%. Participants' reported clinical history set cohort assignment. Germline V gene data show CDR1 as SGHRS and CDR2 as YFSETQ. The CDR3 has 15 residues. J gave up 8 bases and V 3 bases, and 11 bases lay outside the gene matches. The chain uses TRBV5-1 and TRBJ1-3, with 7 bases matching TRBD1. The sequence was obtained from a man aged 25 to 45 who had recovered from COVID-19. Sequenced sample: PBMCs or T cells enriched from blood (not recorded which). CDR3 residues: CASSSPGRDSDTIYF. The CDR3 coding sequence is TGCGCCAGCAGCTCCCCCGGCCGGGACAGTGACACCATATATTTT.